This TCR beta chain was sequenced in a study of control samples from healthy donors and cancer patients. Germline trimming cut 1 base from V and 5 bases from J; bases unmatched to any gene: 11. CDR1 SEHNR and CDR2 FQNEAQ come from the germline V gene (reference sequence). CDR3 length: 18 amino acids. The data were produced by immunoSEQ multiplex PCR, yet TCRdb's version contains in-frame clones alone and is incomplete. Among 130,000 or so clones listed, roughly 92% were seen once. This sequence originates from a man aged 18 to 29 in good health. The material sequenced was blood. The rearrangement joins TRBV7-9 to TRBJ1-6; the match to TRBD1 covers 7 bases. Here the CDR3 DNA reads TGTGCCAGCAGCTTAGGAGGGGGCGTGAGGATAGATAATTCACCCCTCCACTTT. As protein: CASSLGGGVRIDNSPLHF.